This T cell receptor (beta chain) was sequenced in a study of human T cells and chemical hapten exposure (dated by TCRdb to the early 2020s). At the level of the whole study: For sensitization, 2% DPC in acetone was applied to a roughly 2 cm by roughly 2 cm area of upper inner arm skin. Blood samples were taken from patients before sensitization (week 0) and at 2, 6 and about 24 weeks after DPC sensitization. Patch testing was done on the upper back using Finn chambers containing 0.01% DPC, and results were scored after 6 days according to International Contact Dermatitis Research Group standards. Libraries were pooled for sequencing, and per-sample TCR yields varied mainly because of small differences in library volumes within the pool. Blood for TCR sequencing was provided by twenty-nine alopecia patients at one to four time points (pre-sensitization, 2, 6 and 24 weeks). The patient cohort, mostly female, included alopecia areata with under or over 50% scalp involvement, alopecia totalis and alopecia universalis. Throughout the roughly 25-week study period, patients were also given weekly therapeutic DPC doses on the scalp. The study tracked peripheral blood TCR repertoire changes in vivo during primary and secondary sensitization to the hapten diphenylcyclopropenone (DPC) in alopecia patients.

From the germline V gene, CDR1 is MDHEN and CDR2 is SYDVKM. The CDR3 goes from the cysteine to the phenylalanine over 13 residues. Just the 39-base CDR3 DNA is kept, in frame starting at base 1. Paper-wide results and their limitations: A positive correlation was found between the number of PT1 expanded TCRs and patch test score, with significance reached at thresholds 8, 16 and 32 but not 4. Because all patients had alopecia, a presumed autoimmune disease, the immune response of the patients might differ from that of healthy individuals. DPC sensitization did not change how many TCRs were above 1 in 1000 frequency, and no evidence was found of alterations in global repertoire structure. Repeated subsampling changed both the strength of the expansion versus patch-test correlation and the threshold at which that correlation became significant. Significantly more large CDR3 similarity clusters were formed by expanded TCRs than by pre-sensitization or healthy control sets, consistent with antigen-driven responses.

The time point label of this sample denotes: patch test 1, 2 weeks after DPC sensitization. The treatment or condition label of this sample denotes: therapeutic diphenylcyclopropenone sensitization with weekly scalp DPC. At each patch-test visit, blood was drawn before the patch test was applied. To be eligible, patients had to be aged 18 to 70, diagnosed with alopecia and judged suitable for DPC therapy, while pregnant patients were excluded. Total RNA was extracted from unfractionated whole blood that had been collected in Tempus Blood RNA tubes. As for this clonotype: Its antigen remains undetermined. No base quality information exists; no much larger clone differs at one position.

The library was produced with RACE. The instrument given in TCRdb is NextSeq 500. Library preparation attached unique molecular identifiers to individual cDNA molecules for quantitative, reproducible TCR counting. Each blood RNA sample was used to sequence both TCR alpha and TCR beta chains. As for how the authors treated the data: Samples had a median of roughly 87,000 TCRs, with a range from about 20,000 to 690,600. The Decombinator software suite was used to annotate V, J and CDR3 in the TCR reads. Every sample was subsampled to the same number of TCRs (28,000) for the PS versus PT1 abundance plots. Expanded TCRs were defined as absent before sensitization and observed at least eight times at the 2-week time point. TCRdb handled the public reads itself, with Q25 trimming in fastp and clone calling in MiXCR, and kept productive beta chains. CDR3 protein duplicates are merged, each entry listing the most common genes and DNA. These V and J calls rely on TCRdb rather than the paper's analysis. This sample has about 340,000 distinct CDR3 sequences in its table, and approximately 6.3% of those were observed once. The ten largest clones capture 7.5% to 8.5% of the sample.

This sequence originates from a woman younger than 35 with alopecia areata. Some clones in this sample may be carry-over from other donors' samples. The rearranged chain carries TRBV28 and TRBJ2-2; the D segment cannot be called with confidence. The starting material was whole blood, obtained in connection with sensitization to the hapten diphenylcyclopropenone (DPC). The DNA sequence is TGTGTACTTTGGGCGGCAGACACCGGGGAGCTGTTTTTT. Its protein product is CVLWAADTGELFF.